A single sample is the source of the 14 T cell receptor beta chains below, sequenced in a study of graft-versus-host responses after intestinal transplantation. The data were produced by immunoSEQ multiplex PCR, yet TCRdb's version contains in-frame clones alone and is incomplete. The repertoire has tens of thousands of clones, nearly 95% of them found once; the top ten carry over 2%. These TCRs are of unknown antigen specificity. The sequencing here drew on unstimulated CD4+ T cells sorted from spleen or lymph node cells, taken before transplant. Receptor source: a human donor who was the organ donor for an intestinal transplant.

The table lists this clone with a count of one. The V call is TRBV2, the J call TRBJ1-1, with D hard to call. Trimming took 6 bases from V and 6 from J, leaving 14 bases between them. Per germline, CDR1 SNHLY and CDR2 FYNNEI. CDR3 length equals 13 residues. The CDR3 loop reads CASSPREGSEAFF. CDR3 nucleotide sequence: TGTGCCAGCAGCCCGCGTGAGGGTTCTGAAGCTTTCTTT.

The chain links TRBV9 to TRBJ2-5, with unresolved D. V dropped 0 bases and J dropped 2 bases, with 8 bases sitting between them. The CDR3 is made up of 14 amino acids. Germline lookup yields CDR1 SGDLS and CDR2 YYNGEE. CDR3 sequence: CASSVGLAQETQYF. The CDR3 DNA sequence: TGTGCCAGCAGCGTAGGGTTAGCTCAAGAGACCCAGTACTTC.

The chain employs TRBV30 and TRBJ2-2; the D is unclear. V lost 0 bases, J lost 4 bases, and 12 bases lay in between. The CDR3 is made up of 15 amino acids. CDR1 GTSNPN and CDR2 SVGIG come from the germline V gene (reference sequence). The CDR3 DNA follows: TGTGCCTGGAGTGTACCCCCTTTTATCACCGGGGAGCTGTTTTTT. Translated, it gives CAWSVPPFITGELFF.

The rearrangement uses TRBV27 and TRBJ1-1; D might be TRBD1 (5 bases). The CDR3 runs to 11 residues. The ends were cut back, 7 bases at V and 6 bases at J, with 9 bases in the middle. Germline assignment: CDR1 MNHEY and CDR2 SMNVEV (reference sequence). In nucleotides, the CDR3 is TGTGCCAGCAAAGGGGCGGCTGAAGCTTTCTTT. Translating gives CASKGAAEAFF.

J is TRBJ2-3 and V is TRBV28, with 8 bases lining up with TRBD1. The CDR3 totals 16 residues. The germline V gene encodes CDR1 MDHEN and CDR2 SYDVKM. V was pared by 5 bases and J by 4 bases, with 11 bases of the junction left unmatched. The CDR3 sequence is CASSHPGGDVADTQYF. For the CDR3, the DNA is TGTGCCAGCAGTCATCCAGGGGGCGATGTGGCAGATACGCAGTATTTT.

This clone has more than one count but fewer than ten. The chain combines TRBV5-4 with TRBJ2-7; 9 nucleotides line up with TRBD1. This CDR3 comprises 18 residues. Germline CDR1 SGHNT, CDR2 YYREEE (reference sequence). J was trimmed by 1 base and V by 0 bases; bases with no gene match: 11. CDR3 protein: CASSLAGTGRVGSYEQYF. The CDR3 bases are TGTGCCAGCAGCTTGGCCGGGACAGGGAGGGTGGGTTCCTACGAGCAGTACTTC.

This chain uses TRBV19 with TRBJ1-5; D ambiguous. CDR1 and CDR2 from the germline V gene are LNHDA and SQIVND (reference sequence). The CDR3 sequence is 13 residues long. Between the trimmed V and J ends, which lost 3 bases and 11 bases, there was a span of 14 bases. In DNA, the CDR3 is TGTGCCAGTAGTATCGCTACCTCAGCCTCCCAGCATTTT. Encoded protein: CASSIATSASQHF.

The rearrangement links TRBV11-2 to TRBJ2-1; TRBD2 matches at 9 bases. The J segment lost 7 bases and the V segment lost 3 bases, leaving 4 bases of the junction unmatched. This CDR3 comprises 14 residues. Germline CDR1 is SGHAT and CDR2 is FQNNGV. The CDR3 coding sequence is TGTGCCAGCAGCTTCCAGCGGGAGGCGAATGAGCAGTTCTTC. This codes for CASSFQREANEQFF.

The genes are TRBV28 and TRBJ2-5, with TRBD2 matching over 7 bases. The junction had 7 bases not matched to a gene; V was cut back by 10 bases and J by 5 bases. CDR1 MDHEN and CDR2 SYDVKM come from the germline V gene. The CDR3 contains 12 residues. The CDR3 spells CAISGIAETQYF. CDR3 coding DNA: TGTGCCATCAGCGGGATAGCGGAGACCCAGTACTTC. Together with reference TRBV28 and TRBJ2-5, the CDR3 gives the full variable domain: DVKVTQSSRYLVKRTGEKVFLECVQDMDHENMFWYRQDPGLGLRLIYFSYDVKMKEKGDIPEGYSVSREKKERFSLILESASTNQTSMYLCAISGIAETQYFGPGTRLLVL.

There are a few counts of this clone. V usage is TRBV7-2 and J usage is TRBJ2-7, with a weak D call TRBD2 (6 bases). CDR1 is SGHTA and CDR2 is FQGNSA in the germline V gene. With 1 base removed from V and 2 bases from J, the gap between germline ends came to 9 bases. This CDR3 region has 14 residues. CDR3 in amino acids: CASSLGPSAYEQYF. The CDR3 DNA is TGTGCCAGCAGCTTAGGGCCTAGCGCCTACGAGCAGTACTTC.

J is TRBJ2-7 and V is TRBV27; the D gene is possibly TRBD1 (6 bases). The CDR3 contains 15 residues. Deletions cut 5 bases from V and 0 bases from J, with 14 bases between. Germline V lookup: CDR1 MNHEY, CDR2 SMNVEV (reference sequence). The CDR3 coding sequence is TGTGCCAGCAGTCGACAGGACCTTTTCTCCTACGAGCAGTACTTC. Its protein product is CASSRQDLFSYEQYF.

V usage is TRBV27 and J usage is TRBJ2-7; TRBD2 matches 15 bases. V dropped 2 bases and J dropped 5; count of bases not matched to a gene: 16. This CDR3 comprises 20 residues. From germline, CDR1 is MNHEY and CDR2 SMNVEV (reference sequence). The CDR3 loop reads CASSLRGLAGGTGRPDEQYF. The DNA of the CDR3 is TGTGCCAGCAGTTTAAGGGGACTAGCGGGAGGAACGGGTAGGCCGGACGAGCAGTACTTC.

This sequence joins TRBV4-2 and TRBJ2-5, with D possibly being TRBD2 (6 bases). The CDR3 consists of 14 residues. The V end lost 1 base, the J end lost 2 bases, and 8 bases lay between the germline ends. The germline V gene encodes CDR1 LGHNA and CDR2 YNFKEQ. The CDR3 DNA reads TGTGCCAGCAGCCAAGTTAGCGGACAAGAGACCCAGTACTTC. Translating it yields CASSQVSGQETQYF.

V usage is TRBV6-4 and J usage is TRBJ1-5, with a tentative D call TRBD1 (5 bases). Germline values: CDR1 MRHNA, CDR2 SNTAGT. This CDR3 is built from 16 residues. Deletions cut 2 bases from V and 3 bases from J, with 14 bases between. For the CDR3, the DNA is TGTGCCAGCAGTGACCGAGGGTTAGGGGCCAATCAGCCCCAGCATTTT. It specifies CASSDRGLGANQPQHF.